The 3 T cell receptor beta chains given below trace back to one sample, sequenced in a study of blood T cell repertoires in COVID-19. TCRdb's table, derived via immunoSEQ multiplex PCR, lists solely in-frame clones and lacks some. Found here are fewer than 200,000 clones, 88% of them singletons; the top ten hold around a quarter. Sequences were obtained from peripheral blood. These receptor sequences come from a man in his sixties with acute or convalescent COVID-19.

The V gene is TRBV29-1, the J gene TRBJ2-7; 11 positions match TRBD2. Germline V lookup: CDR1 SQVTM, CDR2 ANQGSEA. This CDR3 region has 15 residues. V was clipped by 2 bases and J by 3 bases; unmatched bases: 6. The CDR3 DNA sequence: TGCAGCGTTGAACGCCCCGGGACTAGCGGCTACGAGCAGTACTTC. It codes for CSVERPGTSGYEQYF.

The chain has TRBV30 and TRBJ1-1; possible D gene TRBD1, 6 bases. The V gene's germline CDR1 is GTSNPN and CDR2 SVGIG (reference sequence). The CDR3 has 15 amino acids. V was pared by 0 bases and J by 6 bases, with 17 bases between. In nucleotides, the CDR3 is TGTGCCTGGAGTGTTACCCTCGACAGGACGTCTGAAGCTTTCTTT. It codes for CAWSVTLDRTSEAFF.

The V gene is TRBV7-9, the J gene TRBJ1-1; the D is unclear. The CDR3 runs 13 residues. The V end lost 2 bases, the J end lost 4 bases, and 8 bases lay between the germline ends. CDR1 and CDR2 from the germline V gene are SEHNR and FQNEAQ (reference sequence). The DNA for the CDR3 is TGTGCCAGCAGCTTATTGAGTGCCACTGAAGCTTTCTTT. Its translation is CASSLLSATEAFF.